The clone carrying this T cell receptor (beta chain) was seen at least ten times. The record originates from a study of patients and donors after allogeneic stem cell transplantation. Each CDR3 protein gets one entry after TCRdb re-called the RT-PCR reads with MiXCR. Altogether approximately 410,000 distinct CDR3 sequences are present, 16% being singletons, with the ten largest covering 7.2%. The V gene's germline CDR1 is LGHNA and CDR2 YNFKEQ. The CDR3 is 15 amino acids. J lost 7 bases, V lost 2 bases, and 3 bases had no gene match. Sequencing was performed on blood, either unsorted or a sorted T cell fraction (not recorded which). This clonotype was obtained from a human donor who was either an allogeneic HSCT recipient or a stem cell or donor lymphocyte infusion donor (not recorded which). It is not recorded whose cells these are; they may come from a transplant donor. The rearrangement uses TRBV4-2 and TRBJ2-1; 12 bases line up with TRBD2. The CDR3 protein is CASSQRLAGVNEQFF. CDR3 nucleotide sequence: TGTGCCAGCAGCCAAAGACTAGCGGGGGTGAATGAGCAGTTCTTC.